The clone carrying this T cell receptor beta chain showed up just a few times. The antigen remains unidentified. The sample originates from a study of beta chain features in type 1 diabetes. Findings and caveats of the study: Researchers reported that naive, central memory and Treg TCRB repertoires appeared more similar in patients than in healthy donors.

Based on CD45RO/CCR7/CD25/CD127/CD95/CD27, CD4+ regulatory, stem cell-like memory, naive and central memory cells were sorted. The CDR3 sequence is 15 residues long. The germline gives CDR1 SGHTA, CDR2 FQGNSA. The V and J ends lost 4 bases and 8 bases, in that order; junction bases with no gene match: 10. cDNA synthesis used the whole RNA isolate, giving expressed TCRB sequences. The protocol was immunoSEQ multiplex PCR, while the TCRdb copy is restricted to in-frame clones and leaves out a portion. The sample lists fewer than 350,000 clones; about 19% were seen once. The chain uses TRBV7-2 and TRBJ2-1, with 8 bases lining up with TRBD2. The TCR was taken from a woman under 30 in good health. Material for sequencing was naive CD4+ T cells from blood. Written as DNA, the CDR3 is TGTGCCAGCAGCTCCACTAGCGGCAGTGGGGATGAGCAGTTCTTC. This codes for CASSSTSGSGDEQFF. The full variable domain, in which reference TRBV7-2 and TRBJ2-1 provide the parts outside the CDR3, is GAGVSQSPSNKVTEKGKDVELRCDPISGHTALYWYRQSLGQGLEFLIYFQGNSAPDKSGLPSDRFSAERTGGSVSTLTIQRTQQEDSAVYLCASSSTSGSGDEQFFGPGTRLTVL.